The 20 T cell receptor beta chains below all came from one sample that was sequenced in a study of cytomegalovirus exposure and HLA in healthy donors (dated by TCRdb to about 2017). Libraries were made using the immunoSEQ multiplex PCR assay. For the multiplex PCR, a mixture combining 60 forward primers for TCR Vbeta segments and 13 reverse primers for TCR Jbeta segments was used. TCRdb took over this immuneACCESS table, retaining in-frame rearrangements with V and J assigned. Such tables are incomplete; in checked studies, under half of the missing clones stem from an unresolved V gene, and the remainder is unexplained. This sample holds about 160,000 clones; roughly 80% were observed only once. The top ten clonotypes cover about 1.5% of the sample. Source material: PBMCs. All receptors come from a young woman in good health and CMV-seronegative.

The sample holds one count of this clone. This chain uses TRBV30 with TRBJ1-2, with D possibly TRBD1 on 6 matching bases. Germline lookup yields CDR1 GTSNPN and CDR2 SVGIG (reference sequence). V gave up 0 bases and J gave up 5 bases, with 13 bases separating them. The CDR3 totals 14 residues. This CDR3 reads CAWSVWGGAYGYTF. For the CDR3, the DNA is TGTGCCTGGAGTGTATGGGGGGGGGCATATGGCTACACCTTC.

This clone was counted a single time. The rearrangement links TRBV10-3 to TRBJ2-1, with unresolved D. CDR3 length: 16 residues. V dropped 3 bases and J dropped 5 bases, with 17 bases sitting between them. Germline CDR1 ENHRY, CDR2 SYGVKD. The CDR3 region is CAISDRGAHNNNEQFF. CDR3 DNA: TGTGCCATCAGTGACCGCGGCGCTCACAATAACAATGAGCAGTTCTTC.

The chain links TRBV5-4 to TRBJ2-7, with a weak D call TRBD2 (5 bases). CDR3 size: 13 residues. CDR1 and CDR2 from the germline V gene are SGHNT and YYREEE (reference sequence). V was clipped by 6 bases and J by 7 bases, with 17 bases between them. The CDR3 DNA follows: TGTGCCAGCAAGACTATTGAGGCCGAAGAGCAGTACTTC. Translation: CASKTIEAEEQYF.

The rearrangement joins TRBV7-9 to TRBJ1-1, with D maybe TRBD1 (5 bases). Trimming removed 5 bases from V and 3 bases from J, with 13 bases in between. Germline V lookup: CDR1 SEHNR, CDR2 FQNEAQ (reference sequence). The CDR3 is made up of 14 amino acids. The CDR3 DNA is TGTGCCAGCAGCGGGGCCGGGAGGCACACTGAAGCTTTCTTT. It yields the protein CASSGAGRHTEAFF.

This clone was observed a single time. The junction does not match germline at one end; this may be a read error. The chain has TRBV18 and TRBJ1-1; D unclear. This CDR3 spans 14 amino acids. Germline CDR1 and CDR2: KGHSH and LQKENI. CDR3 loop: CASSPVTMKTEAFF. In DNA form, the CDR3 reads TGTGCCAGCTCACCCGTCACAATGAAGACTGAAGCTTTCTTT.

The rearrangement uses TRBV29-1 and TRBJ2-1; 14 positions agree with TRBD2. There are 15 residues in the CDR3. Germline V CDR1 and CDR2: SQVTM, ANQGSEA. The V and J ends lost 2 bases and 12 bases, in that order; junction bases with no gene match: 9. The CDR3 protein is CSVERPGLAGERQFF. Written as DNA, the CDR3 is TGCAGCGTTGAACGCCCGGGACTAGCGGGGGAGAGGCAGTTCTTC.

The chain uses TRBV5-1 and TRBJ2-7; TRBD2 agrees at 11 bases. V was clipped by 4 bases and J by 7 bases; unmatched bases: 13. The CDR3 spans 16 residues. The germline gives CDR1 SGHRS, CDR2 YFSETQ. DNA of the CDR3: TGCGCCAGCAGCACAGGGACTAGCGGATCCTACGTGGAGCAGTACTTC. Its protein product is CASSTGTSGSYVEQYF. Variable domain in full (rest from reference TRBV5-1 and TRBJ2-7): KAGVTQTPRYLIKTRGQQVTLSCSPISGHRSVSWYQQTPGQGLQFLFEYFSETQRNKGNFPGRFSGRQFSNSRSEMNVSTLELGDSALYLCASSTGTSGSYVEQYFGPGTRLTVT.

Details on this clone: The junction departs from the called germline gene at one end, perhaps through a read error. The CDR3 loop reads CASSSGPSGGSAYRYTF. The CDR3 bases are TGCGCCAGCAGCTCCGGGCCGTCGGGCGGGTCCGCCTATCGCTACACCTTC. V usage is TRBV5-1 and J usage is TRBJ1-2; D is undetermined. This CDR3 contains 17 residues. Germline V gene sequence: CDR1 SGHRS, CDR2 YFSETQ.

The V gene is TRBV7-9, the J gene TRBJ1-1; TRBD1 agrees at 9 bases. With 5 bases clipped from V and 0 bases from J, the junction kept 7 bases outside the gene matches. CDR1 and CDR2 (germline): SEHNR, FQNEAQ (reference sequence). The CDR3 sequence is 16 residues long. The chain's CDR3 is CASSPGTGLLNTEAFF. The CDR3 DNA sequence: TGTGCCAGCAGCCCCGGGACAGGGCTTCTGAACACTGAAGCTTTCTTT.

A few counts support this clone. V gene TRBV7-9 combines with J gene TRBJ1-1; possibly TRBD1 for D (5 bases). CDR1 is SEHNR, CDR2 FQNEAQ, per germline (reference sequence). V was cut by 9 bases and J by 4 bases, with 21 bases left in between. This CDR3 spans 15 amino acids. The CDR3 reads CASTRGSRGSTEAFF. CDR3 sequence (DNA): TGTGCCAGTACTCGGGGCAGTCGGGGGAGCACTGAAGCTTTCTTT. The full variable domain, with the rest looked up from reference TRBV7-9 and TRBJ1-1, is DTGVSQNPRHKITKRGQNVTFRCDPISEHNRLYWYRQTLGQGPEFLTYFQNEAQLEKSRLLSDRFSAERPKGSFSTLEIQRTEQGDSAMYLCASTRGSRGSTEAFFGQGTRLTVV.

The chain couples TRBV19 to TRBJ2-3, with 8 positions matching TRBD2. Trimming at V came to 1 base and at J to 9 bases, leaving 12 bases not matched to a gene. Germline V gives CDR1 LNHDA, CDR2 SQIVND (reference sequence). This CDR3 is built from 16 residues. The CDR3: CASSIGNSGERGTQYF. The CDR3 region has the DNA TGTGCCAGTAGTATAGGTAATAGCGGGGAGAGGGGGACGCAGTATTTT. Filled out from reference TRBV19 and TRBJ2-3, the complete variable domain reads DGGITQSPKYLFRKEGQNVTLSCEQNLNHDAMYWYRQDPGQGLRLIYYSQIVNDFQKGDIAEGYSVSREKKESFPLTVTSAQKNPTAFYLCASSIGNSGERGTQYFGPGTRLTVL.

The genes are TRBV6-1 and TRBJ2-2, with TRBD1 matching 8 bases. With V trimmed by 3 bases and J by 1 base, 4 bases remained unmatched. This CDR3 is built from 16 residues. CDR1 is MNHNS, CDR2 SASEGT, per germline. The CDR3 loop is CASSDGTGQNTGELFF. The CDR3 coding sequence is TGTGCCAGCAGTGATGGGACAGGTCAGAACACCGGGGAGCTGTTTTTT.

The V and J genes are TRBV28 and TRBJ2-3, with 9 bases matching TRBD1. V was pared by 2 bases and J by 4 bases, with 10 bases of the junction left unmatched. Per the germline V gene, CDR1 is MDHEN and CDR2 is SYDVKM. The CDR3 spans 17 residues. This CDR3 reads CASSLPGTGQVSDTQYF. CDR3 coding DNA: TGTGCCAGCAGTTTACCCGGGACAGGGCAAGTTTCAGATACGCAGTATTTT.

The chain combines TRBV7-9 with TRBJ2-1, with D possibly TRBD2 on 7 matching bases. CDR1 and CDR2 (germline): SEHNR, FQNEAQ (reference sequence). Trimming removed 5 bases at V and 8 bases at J, with 22 bases between. The CDR3 sequence is 16 residues long. The CDR3 loop reads CASSPWTAGPQDEQFF. Here the CDR3 DNA reads TGTGCCAGCAGCCCTTGGACAGCGGGGCCGCAGGATGAGCAGTTCTTC. Variable domain in full (rest from reference TRBV7-9 and TRBJ2-1): DTGVSQNPRHKITKRGQNVTFRCDPISEHNRLYWYRQTLGQGPEFLTYFQNEAQLEKSRLLSDRFSAERPKGSFSTLEIQRTEQGDSAMYLCASSPWTAGPQDEQFFGPGTRLTVL.

This clone showed up just a few times. Within the sample, other DNA sequences also encode this same CDR3. This chain connects TRBV29-1 to TRBJ2-7, with TRBD1 matching 7 bases. Germline trimming cut 7 bases from V and 4 bases from J; bases unmatched to any gene: 7. This CDR3 spans 12 amino acids. CDR1 is SQVTM and CDR2 is ANQGSEA in the germline V gene. CDR3 DNA: TGCAGCGCCCGACAGGGACCTTACGAGCAGTACTTC. This gives the protein CSARQGPYEQYF.

The genes are TRBV6-1 and TRBJ2-2; 9 nucleotides align to TRBD2. CDR3 size: 14 residues. The germline CDR1 and CDR2 sequences are MNHNS and SASEGT. V trimming: 4 bases; J trimming: 7 bases; junction bases outside the gene matches: 4. The CDR3 reads CASSVAGGFGELFF. DNA for the CDR3: TGTGCCAGCAGTGTTGCGGGGGGGTTCGGGGAGCTGTTTTTT.

The rearrangement uses TRBV29-1 and TRBJ2-1, with D possibly TRBD2 on 6 matching bases. The CDR3 contains 13 residues. Looked up from germline, CDR1 is SQVTM and CDR2 is ANQGSEA. The CDR3 spells CGWAGIANNEQFF. The DNA for the CDR3 is TGCGGGTGGGCGGGGATAGCTAACAATGAGCAGTTCTTC.

The CDR3 loop is CASSWDRNHYEQYF. The CDR3 nucleotides are TGTGCCAGCAGCTGGGACAGAAACCACTACGAGCAGTACTTC. The chain couples TRBV5-4 to TRBJ2-7, with 7 bases fitting TRBD1. V shed 3 bases and J 3 bases; nucleotides not matched to a gene: 6. Germline V gene sequence: CDR1 SGHNT, CDR2 YYREEE (reference sequence). This CDR3 comprises 14 residues.

The CDR3 nucleotides read TGTGCCAGCAAACGGGGATCCTCCTACAATGAGCAGTTCTTC. It encodes CASKRGSSYNEQFF. The rearrangement uses TRBV7-9 and TRBJ2-1, with a tentative D call TRBD2 (5 bases). Per germline, CDR1 SEHNR and CDR2 FQNEAQ (reference sequence). This CDR3 is 14 amino acids long. V shed 7 bases and J shed 0 bases, with 10 bases lying between them. Variable domain in full (rest from reference TRBV7-9 and TRBJ2-1): DTGVSQNPRHKITKRGQNVTFRCDPISEHNRLYWYRQTLGQGPEFLTYFQNEAQLEKSRLLSDRFSAERPKGSFSTLEIQRTEQGDSAMYLCASKRGSSYNEQFFGPGTRLTVL.

The chain has TRBV4-1 and TRBJ2-4; 7 positions match TRBD1. The CDR3 sequence is 15 residues long. Germline V gene sequence: CDR1 MGHRA, CDR2 YSYEKL. V lost 2 bases and J lost 4; bases outside the gene matches: 5. The CDR3 region is CASSQPGTEKNIQYF. DNA of the CDR3: TGCGCCAGCAGCCAACCCGGGACAGAAAAAAACATTCAGTACTTC.